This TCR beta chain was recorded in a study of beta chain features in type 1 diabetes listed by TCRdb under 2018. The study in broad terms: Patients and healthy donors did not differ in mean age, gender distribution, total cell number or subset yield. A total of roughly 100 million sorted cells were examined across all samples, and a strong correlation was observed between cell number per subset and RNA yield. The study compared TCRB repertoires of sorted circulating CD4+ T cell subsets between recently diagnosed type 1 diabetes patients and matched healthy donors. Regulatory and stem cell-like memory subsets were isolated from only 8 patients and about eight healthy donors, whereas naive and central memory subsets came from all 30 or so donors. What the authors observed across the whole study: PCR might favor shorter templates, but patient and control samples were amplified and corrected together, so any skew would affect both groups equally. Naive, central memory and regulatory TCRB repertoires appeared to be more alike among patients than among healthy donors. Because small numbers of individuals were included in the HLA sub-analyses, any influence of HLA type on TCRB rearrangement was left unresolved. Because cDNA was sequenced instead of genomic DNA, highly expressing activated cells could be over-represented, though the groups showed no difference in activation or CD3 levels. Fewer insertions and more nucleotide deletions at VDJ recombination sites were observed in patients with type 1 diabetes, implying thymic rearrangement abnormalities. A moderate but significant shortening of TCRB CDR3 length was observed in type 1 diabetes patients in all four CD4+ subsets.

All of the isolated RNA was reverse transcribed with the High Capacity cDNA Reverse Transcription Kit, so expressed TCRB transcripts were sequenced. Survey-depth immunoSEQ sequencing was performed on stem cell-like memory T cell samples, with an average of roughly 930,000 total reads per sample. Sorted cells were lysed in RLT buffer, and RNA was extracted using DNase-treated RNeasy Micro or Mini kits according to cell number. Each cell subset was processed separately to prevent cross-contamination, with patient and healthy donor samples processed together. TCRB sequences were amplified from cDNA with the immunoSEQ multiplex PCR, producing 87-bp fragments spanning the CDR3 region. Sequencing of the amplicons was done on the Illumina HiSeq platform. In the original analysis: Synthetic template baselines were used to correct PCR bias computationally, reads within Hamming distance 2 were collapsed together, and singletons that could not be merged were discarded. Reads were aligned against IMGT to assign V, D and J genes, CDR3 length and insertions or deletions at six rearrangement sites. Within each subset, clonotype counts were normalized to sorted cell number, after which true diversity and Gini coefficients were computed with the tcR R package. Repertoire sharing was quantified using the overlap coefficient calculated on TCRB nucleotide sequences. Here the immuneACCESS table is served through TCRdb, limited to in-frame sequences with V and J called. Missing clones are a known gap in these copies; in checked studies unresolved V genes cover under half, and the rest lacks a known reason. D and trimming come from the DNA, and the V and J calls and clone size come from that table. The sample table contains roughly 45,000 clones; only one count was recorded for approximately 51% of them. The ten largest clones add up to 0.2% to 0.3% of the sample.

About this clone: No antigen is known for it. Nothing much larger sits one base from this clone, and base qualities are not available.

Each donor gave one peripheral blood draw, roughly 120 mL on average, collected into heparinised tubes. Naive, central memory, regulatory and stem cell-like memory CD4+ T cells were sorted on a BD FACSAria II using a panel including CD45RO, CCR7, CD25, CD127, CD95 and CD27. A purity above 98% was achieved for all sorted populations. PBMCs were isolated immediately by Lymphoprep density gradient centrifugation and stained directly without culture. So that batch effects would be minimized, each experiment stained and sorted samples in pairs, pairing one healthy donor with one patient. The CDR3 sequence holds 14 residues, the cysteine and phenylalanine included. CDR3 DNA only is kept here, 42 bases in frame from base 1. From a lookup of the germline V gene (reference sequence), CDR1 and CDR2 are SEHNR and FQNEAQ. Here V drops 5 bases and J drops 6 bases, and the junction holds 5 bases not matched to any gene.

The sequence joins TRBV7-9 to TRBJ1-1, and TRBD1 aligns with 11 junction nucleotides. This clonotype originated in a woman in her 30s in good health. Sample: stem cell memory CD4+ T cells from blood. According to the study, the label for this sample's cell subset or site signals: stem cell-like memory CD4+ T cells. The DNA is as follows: TGTGCCAGCAGCCCCGGGGACAGGGGGGCTGAAGCTTTCTTT. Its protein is CASSPGDRGAEAFF.